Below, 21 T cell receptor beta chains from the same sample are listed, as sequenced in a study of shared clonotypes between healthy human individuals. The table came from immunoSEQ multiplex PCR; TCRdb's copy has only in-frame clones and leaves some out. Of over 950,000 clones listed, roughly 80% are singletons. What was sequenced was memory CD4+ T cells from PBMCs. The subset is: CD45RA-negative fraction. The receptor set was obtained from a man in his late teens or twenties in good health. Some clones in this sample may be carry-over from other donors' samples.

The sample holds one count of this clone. This chain's CDR3 is CASSYSVTGKETQYF. In nucleotides, the CDR3 is TGTGCCAGCAGTTACTCGGTCACAGGGAAAGAGACCCAGTACTTC. The chain links TRBV6-6 to TRBJ2-5; D might be TRBD1 (6 bases). Trimming cost V 0 bases and J 3 bases, with 11 bases left between them. The CDR3 consists of 15 residues. Per germline, CDR1 MNHNY and CDR2 SVGAGI (reference sequence).

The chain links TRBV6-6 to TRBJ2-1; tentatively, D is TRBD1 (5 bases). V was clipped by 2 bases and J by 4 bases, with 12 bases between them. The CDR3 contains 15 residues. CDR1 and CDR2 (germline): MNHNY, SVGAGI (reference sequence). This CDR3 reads CASSYGALDYNEQFF. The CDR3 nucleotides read TGTGCCAGCAGTTACGGGGCGCTAGATTACAATGAGCAGTTCTTC.

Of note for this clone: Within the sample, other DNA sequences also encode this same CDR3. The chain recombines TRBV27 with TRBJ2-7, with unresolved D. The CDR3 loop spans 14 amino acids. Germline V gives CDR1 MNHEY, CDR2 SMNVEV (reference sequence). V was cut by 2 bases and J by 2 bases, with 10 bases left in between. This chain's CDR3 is CASSLKGGAYEQYF. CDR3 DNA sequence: TGTGCCAGCAGTTTAAAGGGCGGAGCCTACGAGCAGTACTTC.

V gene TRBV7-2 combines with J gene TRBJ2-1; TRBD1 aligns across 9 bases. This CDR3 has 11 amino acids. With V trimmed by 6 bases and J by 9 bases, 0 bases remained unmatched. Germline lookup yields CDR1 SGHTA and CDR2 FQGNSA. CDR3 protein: CASRQGAEQFF. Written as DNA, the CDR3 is TGTGCCAGCAGACAGGGGGCTGAGCAGTTCTTC.

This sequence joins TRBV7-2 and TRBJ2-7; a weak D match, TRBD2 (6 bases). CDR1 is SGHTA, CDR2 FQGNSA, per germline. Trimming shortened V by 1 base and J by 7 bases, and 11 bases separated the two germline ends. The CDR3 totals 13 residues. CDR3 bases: TGTGCCAGCAGCTTAGTCGGGGGAGGAGAGCAGTACTTC. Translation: CASSLVGGGEQYF.

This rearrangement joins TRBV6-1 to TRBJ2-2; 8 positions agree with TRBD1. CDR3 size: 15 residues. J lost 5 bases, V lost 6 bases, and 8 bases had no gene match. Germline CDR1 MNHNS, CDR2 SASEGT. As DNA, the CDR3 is TGTGCCAGCAGCGATCAGGGGGCGAGGACCGGGGAGCTGTTTTTT. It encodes CASSDQGARTGELFF.

CDR3 bases: TGCGCCAGCAGCCAGACAGGGAACACTGAAGCTTTCTTT. Translated: CASSQTGNTEAFF. The chain recombines TRBV4-1 with TRBJ1-1, with a possible D match to TRBD1 (6 bases). The V and J ends lost 3 bases and 1 base respectively, with 6 bases between them. CDR1 is MGHRA, CDR2 YSYEKL, per germline. The CDR3 consists of 13 residues.

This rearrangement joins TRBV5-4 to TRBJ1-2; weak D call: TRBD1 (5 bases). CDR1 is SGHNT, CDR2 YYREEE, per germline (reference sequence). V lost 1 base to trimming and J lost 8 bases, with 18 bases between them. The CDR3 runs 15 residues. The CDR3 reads CASSLMGPGLGGYTF. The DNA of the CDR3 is TGTGCCAGCAGCTTGATGGGACCCGGGCTGGGGGGCTACACCTTC.

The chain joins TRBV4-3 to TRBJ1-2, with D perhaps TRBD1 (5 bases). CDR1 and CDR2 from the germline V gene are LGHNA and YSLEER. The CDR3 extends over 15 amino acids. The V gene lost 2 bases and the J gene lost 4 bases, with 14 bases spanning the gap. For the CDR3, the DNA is TGCGCCAGCAGCCAATTCCCCAGGGCATCCTATGGCTACACCTTC. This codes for CASSQFPRASYGYTF.

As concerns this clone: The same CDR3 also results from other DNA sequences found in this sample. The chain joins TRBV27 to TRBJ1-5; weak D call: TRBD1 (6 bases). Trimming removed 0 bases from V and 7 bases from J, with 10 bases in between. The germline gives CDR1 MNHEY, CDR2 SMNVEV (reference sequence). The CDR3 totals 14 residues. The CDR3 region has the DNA TGTGCCAGCAGTTTATCGCAGGGGTGGCAGCCCCAGCATTTT. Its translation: CASSLSQGWQPQHF.

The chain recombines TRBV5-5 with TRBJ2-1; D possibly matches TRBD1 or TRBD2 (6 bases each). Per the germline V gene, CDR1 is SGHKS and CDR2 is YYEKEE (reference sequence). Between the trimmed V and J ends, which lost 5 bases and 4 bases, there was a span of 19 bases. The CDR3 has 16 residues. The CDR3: CASSMGGGQSYNEQFF. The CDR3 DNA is TGTGCCAGCAGTATGGGGGGTGGACAGAGTTACAATGAGCAGTTCTTC.

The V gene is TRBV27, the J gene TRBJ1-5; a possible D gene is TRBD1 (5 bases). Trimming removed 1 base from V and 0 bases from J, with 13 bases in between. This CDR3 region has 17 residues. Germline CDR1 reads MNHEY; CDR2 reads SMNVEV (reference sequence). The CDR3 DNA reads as TGTGCCAGCAGTTTATGGGCAGGGCCTTATAGCAATCAGCCCCAGCATTTT. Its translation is CASSLWAGPYSNQPQHF.

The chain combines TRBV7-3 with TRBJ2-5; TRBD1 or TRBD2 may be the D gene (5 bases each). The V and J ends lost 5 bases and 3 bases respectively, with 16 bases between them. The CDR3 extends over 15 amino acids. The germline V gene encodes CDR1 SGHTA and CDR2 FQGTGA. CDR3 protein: CASSPSGAREETQYF. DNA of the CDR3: TGTGCCAGCAGCCCCTCCGGGGCCAGGGAAGAGACCCAGTACTTC.

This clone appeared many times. The DNA for the CDR3 is TGTGCCAGCAGTGACAGCCTGAGCTACACCTTC. Protein: CASSDSLSYTF. The chain has TRBV25-1 and TRBJ1-2; no firm D call. The germline gives CDR1 MGHDK, CDR2 SYGVNS. V lost 3 bases and J 9 bases, leaving 8 bases between the germline ends. The CDR3 is made up of 11 amino acids.

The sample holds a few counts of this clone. CDR3 in amino acids: CSVALGSEKLFF. The CDR3 nucleotides read TGCAGCGTTGCCTTGGGGAGCGAAAAACTGTTTTTT. The chain couples TRBV29-1 to TRBJ1-4; D is ambiguous. This CDR3 has 12 amino acids. Germline V lookup: CDR1 SQVTM, CDR2 ANQGSEA. Deletions cut 4 bases from V and 8 bases from J, with 11 bases between.

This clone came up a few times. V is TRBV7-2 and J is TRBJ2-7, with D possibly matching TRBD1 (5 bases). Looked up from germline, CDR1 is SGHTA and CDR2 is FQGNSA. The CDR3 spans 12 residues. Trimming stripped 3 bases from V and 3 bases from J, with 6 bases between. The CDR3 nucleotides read TGTGCCAGCAGCTTCCAGGGCTACGAGCAGTACTTC. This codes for CASSFQGYEQYF.

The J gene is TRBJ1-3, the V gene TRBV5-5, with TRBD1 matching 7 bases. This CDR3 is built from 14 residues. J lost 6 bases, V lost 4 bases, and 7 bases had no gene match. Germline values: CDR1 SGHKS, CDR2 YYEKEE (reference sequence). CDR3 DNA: TGTGCCAGCAGCCGACAGGGACTAGAAAACACCATATATTTT. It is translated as CASSRQGLENTIYF.

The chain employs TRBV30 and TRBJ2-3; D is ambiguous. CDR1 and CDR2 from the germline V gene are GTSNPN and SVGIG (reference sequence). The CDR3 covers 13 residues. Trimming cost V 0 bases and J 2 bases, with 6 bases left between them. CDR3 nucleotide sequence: TGTGCCTGGAGTGTAACTCTCACAGATACGCAGTATTTT. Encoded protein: CAWSVTLTDTQYF.

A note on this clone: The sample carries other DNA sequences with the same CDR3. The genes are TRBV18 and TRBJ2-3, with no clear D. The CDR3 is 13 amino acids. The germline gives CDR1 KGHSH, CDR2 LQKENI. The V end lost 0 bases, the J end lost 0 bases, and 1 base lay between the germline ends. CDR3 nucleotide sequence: TGTGCCAGCTCACCACCGAGCACAGATACGCAGTATTTT. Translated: CASSPPSTDTQYF.

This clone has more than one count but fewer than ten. Here the CDR3 DNA reads TGTGCCAGCACCCAGGGGGCCCTAAGCAATCAGCCCCAGCATTTT. It encodes CASTQGALSNQPQHF. The chain combines TRBV28 with TRBJ1-5; TRBD1 matches 8 bases. CDR1 MDHEN and CDR2 SYDVKM come from the germline V gene. J was trimmed by 1 base and V by 7 bases; bases with no gene match: 6. CDR3 length: 15 residues.

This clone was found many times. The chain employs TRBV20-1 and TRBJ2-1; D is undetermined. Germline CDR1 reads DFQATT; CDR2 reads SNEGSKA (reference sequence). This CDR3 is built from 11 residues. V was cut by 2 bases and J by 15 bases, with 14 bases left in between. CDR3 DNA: TGCAGTGCTAGAACCGGGCTCAGTCCGTTCTTC. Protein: CSARTGLSPFF.